This T cell receptor (beta chain) comes out of a study of blood T cell repertoires in COVID-19. Original data processing: Scientists estimated how many nucleated cells there were by amplifying reference gene primers. Only in-frame clones appear in the TCRdb table, and some are missing; sequencing was by immunoSEQ multiplex PCR. Clonal size and the V and J genes are those of that table, whereas D and trimming came from the DNA. The sample includes roughly 99,000 clones, about 93% of them seen just once. The clonotype originates from a woman aged 30 to 39 with acute or convalescent COVID-19. Sequenced material: peripheral blood.

The CDR3 reads CASSPWGGEQYF. In nucleotides, the CDR3 is TGTGCCAGCAGCCCTTGGGGAGGCGAGCAGTACTTC. The V gene is TRBV28, the J gene TRBJ2-7, with a tentative D call TRBD2 (6 bases). Germline CDR1 reads MDHEN; CDR2 reads SYDVKM. Trimming left V 6 bases short and J 6 bases short, with 12 bases between. The CDR3 is 12 residues long.